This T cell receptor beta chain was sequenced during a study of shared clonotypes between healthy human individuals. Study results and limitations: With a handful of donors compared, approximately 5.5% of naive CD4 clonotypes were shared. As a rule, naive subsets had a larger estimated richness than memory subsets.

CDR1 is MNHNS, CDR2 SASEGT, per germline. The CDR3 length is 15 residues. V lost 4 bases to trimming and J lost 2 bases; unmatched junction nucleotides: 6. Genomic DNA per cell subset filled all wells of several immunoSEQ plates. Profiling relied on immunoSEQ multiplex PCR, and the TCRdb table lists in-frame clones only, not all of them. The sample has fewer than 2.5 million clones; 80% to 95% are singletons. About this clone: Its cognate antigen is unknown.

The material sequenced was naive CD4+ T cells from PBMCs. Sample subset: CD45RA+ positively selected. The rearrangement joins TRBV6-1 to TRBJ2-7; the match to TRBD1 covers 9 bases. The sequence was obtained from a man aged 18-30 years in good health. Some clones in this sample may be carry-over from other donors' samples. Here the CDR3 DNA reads TGTGCCAGCAGTGCAGGACAGGGGAAGACCTACGAGCAGTACTTC. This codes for CASSAGQGKTYEQYF.